These 15 T cell receptor beta chains share one sample of origin, sequenced in a study of blood T cell repertoires in COVID-19. The method was immunoSEQ multiplex PCR; TCRdb's version includes in-frame clones alone and lacks a portion of them. Of around 98,000 clones listed, less than 85% are singletons. Sequenced sample: peripheral blood. Receptors were obtained from a man in his 70s with active or convalescent COVID-19.

The V gene is TRBV4-1, the J gene TRBJ1-2, with a tentative D call TRBD1 (5 bases). Germline-derived CDR1 and CDR2 are MGHRA and YSYEKL. Deletions cut 3 bases from V and 6 bases from J, with 11 bases between. The CDR3 contains 13 residues. The CDR3 coding sequence is TGCGCCAGCAGCCACACAGGAGCAGATGGCTACACCTTC. Translation gives CASSHTGADGYTF.

J is TRBJ2-5 and V is TRBV3-1 (or the pseudogene TRBV3-2); the match to TRBD2 covers 8 bases. The CDR3 extends over 14 amino acids. V lost 4 bases, J lost 7 bases, and 8 bases stayed unmatched. Germline CDR1 is LGHDT and CDR2 is YNNKEL (reference sequence). CDR3: CASSPTSGPGTQYF. In DNA, the CDR3 is TGTGCCAGCAGCCCAACTAGCGGTCCGGGGACCCAGTACTTC.

The J gene is TRBJ2-5, the V gene TRBV3-1 (or the pseudogene TRBV3-2); 8 bases agree with TRBD2. This CDR3 comprises 15 residues. Germline CDR1 reads LGHDT; CDR2 reads YNNKEL (reference sequence). The J segment lost 0 bases and the V segment lost 11 bases, leaving 11 bases of the junction unmatched. The CDR3 protein is CASSPSGRYQETQYF. The CDR3 DNA reads as TGTGCCTCCTCGCCTAGCGGGCGCTACCAAGAGACCCAGTACTTC.

This clone was observed a single time. This rearrangement joins TRBV9 to TRBJ1-5; TRBD1 agrees at 7 bases. Germline trimming cut 4 bases from V and 0 bases from J; bases unmatched to any gene: 4. Germline loops: CDR1 SGDLS, CDR2 YYNGEE. The CDR3 has 15 residues. CDR3: CASSLEGASNQPQHF. In nucleotides, the CDR3 is TGTGCCAGCAGCCTTGAGGGGGCTAGCAATCAGCCCCAGCATTTT.

This chain joins TRBV11-1 and TRBJ2-1, with 11 bases identical to TRBD2. CDR3 length equals 14 residues. The V gene end was trimmed by 5 bases and the J gene end by 7 bases; junction bases not matched to a gene: 4. CDR1 SGHAT and CDR2 FQDESV come from the germline V gene (reference sequence). The CDR3 protein is CASSRTSGSNEQFF. In nucleotides, the CDR3 is TGTGCCAGCAGCAGGACTAGCGGGTCTAATGAGCAGTTCTTC.

The gene calls are TRBV7-3 and TRBJ1-6; 8 bases map to TRBD1. CDR3 length: 14 amino acids. The germline CDR1 and CDR2 sequences are SGHTA and FQGTGA. J lost 9 bases, V lost 4 bases, and 5 bases had no gene match. Here the CDR3 reads CASSSTGGGSPLHF. For the CDR3, the DNA is TGTGCCAGCAGCTCTACAGGGGGTGGTTCACCCCTCCACTTT. Variable domain in full (rest from reference TRBV7-3 and TRBJ1-6): GAGVSQTPSNKVTEKGKYVELRCDPISGHTALYWYRQSLGQGPEFLIYFQGTGAADDSGLPNDRFFAVRPEGSVSTLKIQRTERGDSAVYLCASSSTGGGSPLHFGNGTRLTVT.

This clone was observed a few times. The V gene is TRBV5-6, the J gene TRBJ1-2, with 11 bases lining up with TRBD1. The CDR3 covers 14 residues. CDR1 is SGHDT and CDR2 is YYEEEE in the germline V gene. The V and J ends lost 3 bases and 7 bases, in that order; junction bases with no gene match: 5. The CDR3 protein is CASSYRDRGFGYTF. The CDR3 region has the DNA TGTGCCAGCAGCTACCGGGACAGGGGGTTTGGCTACACCTTC.

This clone was seen only a few times. The chain is built from TRBV20-1 and TRBJ1-5, with D possibly being TRBD1 (6 bases). The ends were cut back, 3 bases at V and 3 bases at J, with 9 bases in the middle. The CDR3 has 13 amino acids. Germline-derived CDR1 and CDR2 are DFQATT and SNEGSKA (reference sequence). The CDR3, as DNA: TGCAGTGCTAGTCAGGGGACCAATCAGCCCCAGCATTTT. Protein sequence: CSASQGTNQPQHF.

This rearrangement joins TRBV10-1 to TRBJ2-7; TRBD2 aligns across 7 bases. The CDR3 is 12 amino acids. Trimming cost V 8 bases and J 1 base; bases outside gene matches: 2. The germline V gene has CDR1 WNHNN and CDR2 SYGVQD (reference sequence). This chain's CDR3 is CASGDYSYEQYF. The CDR3, as DNA: TGCGCCAGCGGGGACTATTCCTACGAGCAGTACTTC.

The chain is built from TRBV2 and TRBJ2-5; D gene ambiguous. V was clipped by 7 bases and J by 5 bases, with 14 bases between them. Germline V lookup: CDR1 SNHLY, CDR2 FYNNEI. The CDR3 extends over 13 amino acids. In DNA form, the CDR3 reads TGTGCCAGCACTCCCGTCTACCTGGAGACCCAGTACTTC. This codes for CASTPVYLETQYF. The variable domain in full, with the rest retrieved from reference TRBV2 and TRBJ2-5, is EPEVTQTPSHQVTQMGQEVILRCVPISNHLYFYWYRQILGQKVEFLVSFYNNEISEKSEIFDDQFSVERPDGSNFTLKIRSTKLEDSAMYFCASTPVYLETQYFGPGTRLLVL.

The chain recombines TRBV7-2 with TRBJ2-1, with 8 bases identical to TRBD2. The germline CDR1 and CDR2 sequences are SGHTA and FQGNSA. This CDR3 comprises 14 residues. The CDR3 spells CADGAGGAWNEQFF. Written as DNA, the CDR3 is TGTGCAGACGGGGCCGGGGGGGCTTGGAATGAGCAGTTCTTC.

Points on this clone: The sample holds other DNA sequences that translate to the same CDR3. The gene calls are TRBV7-9 and TRBJ2-3; the match to TRBD1 covers 9 bases. Germline loops: CDR1 SEHNR, CDR2 FQNEAQ (reference sequence). V shed 8 bases and J 0 bases; nucleotides not matched to a gene: 3. This CDR3 contains 14 residues. In DNA, the CDR3 is TGTGCCAGCTCTGGGACAGGGAGCACAGATACGCAGTATTTT. This sequence encodes CASSGTGSTDTQYF.

The CDR3, as DNA: TGTGCCAGCAGCGGAACTGAGCCCAACACCGGGGAGCTGTTTTTT. This translates into CASSGTEPNTGELFF. This chain uses TRBV9 with TRBJ2-2; D is uncertain. V lost 3 bases and J lost 2, with 11 bases in between. This CDR3 is built from 15 residues. From germline, CDR1 is SGDLS and CDR2 YYNGEE.

This chain connects TRBV2 to TRBJ2-5, with D possibly TRBD1 on 5 matching bases. CDR1 is SNHLY, CDR2 FYNNEI, per germline. The V gene lost 1 base and the J gene lost 5 bases, with 14 bases spanning the gap. The CDR3 is 15 residues long. The CDR3 DNA follows: TGTGCCAGCAGTGAAGGTGTCAGGGTTTCGGAGACCCAGTACTTC. This codes for CASSEGVRVSETQYF.

This clone was picked up one time. The rearrangement links TRBV19 to TRBJ1-2; TRBD1 aligns across 8 bases. There are 16 residues in the CDR3. CDR1 is LNHDA and CDR2 is SQIVND in the germline V gene (reference sequence). With V trimmed by 7 bases and J by 4 bases, 14 bases remained unmatched. CDR3 residues: CASTRIPGQGIYGYTF. The DNA of the CDR3 is TGTGCCAGTACCCGTATCCCCGGACAGGGAATCTATGGCTACACCTTC.